This TCR beta chain was sequenced in a study of CD4 and CD8 cells across lung adenocarcinoma regions. TCRdb independently ran MiXCR on the PCR reads; one entry per CDR3 protein. Here the sample spans about 4,200 distinct CDR3 sequences, about 50% being singletons. The clonotype comes from a female donor with lung adenocarcinoma. The CD4 and CD8 labels of this study may be unreliable. The source material was CD4+ T cells from the center of a lung tumor.

CDR3 coding DNA: TGTGCGTGTACGGGGCACGGGGGCCGTGACCAAGAGACCCAGTACTTC. Residues: CACTGHGGRDQETQYF. The rearrangement joins TRBV27 to TRBJ2-5; D possibly matches TRBD1 or TRBD2 (6 bases each). The germline V gene has CDR1 MNHEY and CDR2 SMNVEV (reference sequence). The CDR3 sequence is 16 residues long.